One sample yielded the 26 T cell receptor beta chains listed below, sequenced in a study of CD8 T cells in ankylosing spondylitis. TCRdb reprocessed the 5' RACE reads with MiXCR, giving one entry per CDR3 protein. The table includes about 440,000 distinct CDR3 sequences, 17% detected once. No antigen has been assigned to these receptors. Points from the study as a whole: Seemingly distinctive of ankylosing spondylitis blood was a TCR beta motif formed by eight highly homologous variants.

Sequencing was done on a sample of blood, either unsorted or a sorted T cell fraction (not recorded which). The receptors come from a male donor with ankylosing spondylitis.

V is TRBV11-2 and J is TRBJ1-1, with a tentative D call TRBD1 (6 bases). The germline V gene encodes CDR1 SGHAT and CDR2 FQNNGV. The V and J ends lost 5 bases and 10 bases respectively, with 8 bases between them. This CDR3 spans 10 amino acids. The CDR3 nucleotides read TGTGCCAGCAGCGGAGGGGGAGCTTTCTTT. It is translated as CASSGGGAFF.

This clonotype was seen more than once but under ten times. This rearrangement joins TRBV2 to TRBJ2-1; a weak D match, TRBD2 (6 bases). This CDR3 region has 13 residues. The V end lost 4 bases, the J end lost 5 bases, and 9 bases lay between the germline ends. Germline-derived CDR1 and CDR2 are SNHLY and FYNNEI. CDR3: CASSGGTNNEQFF. The CDR3 nucleotides read TGTGCCAGCAGTGGCGGGACCAACAATGAGCAGTTCTTC. Full variable domain (remainder filled in from reference TRBV2 and TRBJ2-1): EPEVTQTPSHQVTQMGQEVILRCVPISNHLYFYWYRQILGQKVEFLVSFYNNEISEKSEIFDDQFSVERPDGSNFTLKIRSTKLEDSAMYFCASSGGTNNEQFFGPGTRLTVL.

This clonotype was counted only a few times. The V and J genes are TRBV6-1 and TRBJ1-2, with TRBD1 identical over 10 bases. Germline loops: CDR1 MNHNS, CDR2 SASEGT. The J segment lost 5 bases and the V segment lost 10 bases, leaving 10 bases of the junction unmatched. The CDR3 is 14 amino acids. The CDR3 nucleotides read TGTGCCACCCACCGGACAGGGGGAGGTTATGGCTACACCTTC. Amino acids: CATHRTGGGYGYTF.

This clonotype showed up just a few times. This chain connects TRBV7-8 to TRBJ1-3; D unclear. V gave up 4 bases and J gave up 4 bases, with 8 bases separating them. Per germline, CDR1 SGHVS and CDR2 FQNEAQ. The CDR3 is made up of 13 amino acids. In nucleotides, the CDR3 is TGTGCCAGCAGCTACATCGCGGGAAACACCATATATTTT. It specifies CASSYIAGNTIYF.

The J gene is TRBJ1-3, the V gene TRBV7-8; D call uncertain. CDR1 SGHVS and CDR2 FQNEAQ come from the germline V gene. The length of the CDR3 is 16 residues. V was pared by 1 base and J by 0 bases, with 10 bases between. The CDR3 sequence is CASSLGSRVSGNTIYF. CDR3 bases: TGTGCCAGCAGCTTAGGGTCTAGAGTCTCTGGAAACACCATATATTTT.

In this sample, this clonotype turned up many times. The J gene is TRBJ2-3, the V gene TRBV7-3, with TRBD1 identical over 7 bases. The CDR3 is 14 amino acids. With 4 bases clipped from V and 6 bases from J, the junction kept 7 bases outside the gene matches. CDR1 and CDR2 (germline): SGHTA, FQGTGA. The CDR3 coding sequence is TGTGCCAGCAGCTCGGGACAGATCCGGGATACGCAGTATTTT. Translation gives CASSSGQIRDTQYF.

This clonotype was recorded a few times. The J gene is TRBJ2-7, the V gene TRBV19; 10 positions agree with TRBD1. Germline CDR1 is LNHDA and CDR2 is SQIVND (reference sequence). Trimming took 8 bases from V and 2 from J; bases not matched to a gene: 6. CDR3 length: 14 residues. The CDR3 loop is CASVATGGPYEQYF. CDR3 DNA sequence: TGTGCCAGTGTTGCGACAGGGGGCCCCTACGAGCAGTACTTC.

This clonotype has a handful of counts. This chain links TRBV5-1 with TRBJ1-1; TRBD1 aligns across 7 bases. V was pared by 0 bases and J by 2 bases, with 4 bases of the junction left unmatched. The CDR3 runs to 15 residues. From germline, CDR1 is SGHRS and CDR2 YFSETQ. CDR3 sequence: CASSLGGTANTEAFF. Here the CDR3 DNA reads TGCGCCAGCAGCTTGGGAGGGACAGCAAACACTGAAGCTTTCTTT.

V usage is TRBV5-1 and J usage is TRBJ2-7, with 8 bases aligning to TRBD1. The trim removed 1 base at V and 2 bases at J, leaving 5 bases unmatched. CDR1 and CDR2 (germline): SGHRS, YFSETQ. The CDR3 totals 15 residues. As DNA, the CDR3 is TGCGCCAGCAGCTTGACAGGGGGGTTGACCTACGAGCAGTACTTC. Translation: CASSLTGGLTYEQYF.

The chain joins TRBV28 to TRBJ1-1; a possible D gene is TRBD1 (5 bases). Trimming took off 2 bases at V and 4 bases at J, with 20 bases between the two ends. CDR1 is MDHEN and CDR2 is SYDVKM in the germline V gene. This CDR3 has 17 residues. The CDR3 sequence: CASSLGSEGRLGTEAFF. The CDR3 DNA sequence: TGTGCCAGCAGTTTAGGGTCGGAGGGACGGTTGGGCACTGAAGCTTTCTTT.

The V and J genes are TRBV7-2 and TRBJ1-2; D is perhaps TRBD1 (5 bases). The CDR3 spans 16 residues. The V gene's germline CDR1 is SGHTA and CDR2 FQGNSA. Trimming took off 3 bases at V and 8 bases at J, with 22 bases between the two ends. CDR3: CASSFSGGRRGNGYTF. The CDR3 nucleotides are TGTGCCAGCAGCTTCTCAGGAGGTCGACGGGGCAACGGCTACACCTTC.

This clonotype showed up just a few times. The chain employs TRBV29-1 and TRBJ1-5, with D perhaps matching TRBD1 (5 bases). The CDR3 covers 16 residues. V was pared by 4 bases and J by 3 bases, with 19 bases between. Germline CDR1 reads SQVTM; CDR2 reads ANQGSEA. CDR3 DNA sequence: TGCAGCGTTGGGGCGGGGACCTCGGGCGACAATCAGCCCCAGCATTTT. Translating it yields CSVGAGTSGDNQPQHF.

This clonotype was recorded a few times. This sequence joins TRBV7-9 and TRBJ1-2, with a possible D match to TRBD1 (6 bases). With 0 bases removed from V and 5 bases from J, the gap between germline ends came to 7 bases. There are 13 residues in the CDR3. The germline V gene has CDR1 SEHNR and CDR2 FQNEAQ (reference sequence). CDR3 residues: CASSLAQGYGYTF. The CDR3 DNA sequence: TGTGCCAGCAGCTTAGCTCAGGGGTATGGCTACACCTTC. The whole variable domain, remainder taken from reference TRBV7-9 and TRBJ1-2, is DTGVSQNPRHKITKRGQNVTFRCDPISEHNRLYWYRQTLGQGPEFLTYFQNEAQLEKSRLLSDRFSAERPKGSFSTLEIQRTEQGDSAMYLCASSLAQGYGYTFGSGTRLTVV.

The chain employs TRBV27 and TRBJ1-2; no definite D call. The CDR3 extends over 13 amino acids. Trimming removed 6 bases at V and 7 bases at J, with 15 bases between. CDR1 is MNHEY, CDR2 SMNVEV, per germline (reference sequence). The CDR3 sequence is CASSEKVKSGYTF. In DNA form, the CDR3 reads TGTGCCAGCAGCGAAAAAGTTAAAAGTGGCTACACCTTC.

The J gene is TRBJ1-6, the V gene TRBV5-1; D not resolved. This CDR3 spans 16 amino acids. The germline V gene has CDR1 SGHRS and CDR2 YFSETQ. Trimming took 2 bases from V and 0 from J, leaving 9 bases between them. This CDR3 reads CASSFDGTSYNSPLHF. DNA of the CDR3: TGCGCCAGCAGCTTTGACGGAACCTCCTATAATTCACCCCTCCACTTT.

This clonotype turned up a few times. This sequence joins TRBV2 and TRBJ1-2; maybe TRBD1 (6 bases). The CDR3 runs 14 residues. Germline assignment: CDR1 SNHLY and CDR2 FYNNEI. V was shortened by 8 bases and J by 4 bases, with 17 bases between the two germline ends. The CDR3 spells CASRGGAEGYGYTF. As DNA, the CDR3 is TGTGCCAGCCGGGGGGGGGCTGAAGGCTATGGCTACACCTTC.

This chain connects TRBV5-1 to TRBJ1-4, with unresolved D. V shed 3 bases and J shed 7 bases, with 13 bases lying between them. The CDR3 is made up of 14 amino acids. The germline CDR1 and CDR2 sequences are SGHRS and YFSETQ. Here the CDR3 DNA reads TGCGCCAGCAGCTCCTCCGGGTCTCCTGAAAAACTGTTTTTT. This codes for CASSSSGSPEKLFF.

V and J are TRBV29-1 and TRBJ1-2, with a tentative D call TRBD1 (5 bases). The CDR3 loop spans 13 amino acids. CDR1 SQVTM and CDR2 ANQGSEA come from the germline V gene. V dropped 5 bases and J dropped 1 base, with 11 bases sitting between them. The CDR3 DNA follows: TGCAGCGTTTCGGGGGGAGGTAACTATGGCTACACCTTC. Its protein product is CSVSGGGNYGYTF.

This clonotype occurred a few times. This chain links TRBV28 with TRBJ2-1, with D possibly TRBD2 on 6 matching bases. The CDR3 contains 15 residues. CDR1 is MDHEN and CDR2 is SYDVKM in the germline V gene. Trimming pared 4 bases from V and 7 bases from J, leaving 17 bases between. The CDR3 reads CASSSRDFSGNEQFF. CDR3 sequence (DNA): TGTGCCAGCAGTTCCCGGGACTTCTCTGGGAATGAGCAGTTCTTC.

The rearrangement links TRBV27 to TRBJ2-1; TRBD2 might be the D (6 bases). Germline V gives CDR1 MNHEY, CDR2 SMNVEV (reference sequence). CDR3 length: 16 amino acids. V lost 4 bases and J 8 bases, leaving 21 bases between the germline ends. CDR3 coding DNA: TGTGCCAGCAGTTCATTGACTAGAGGGAACACCGATGAGCAGTTCTTC. Amino acid sequence: CASSSLTRGNTDEQFF.

This clonotype was counted between two and nine times. The chain employs TRBV5-1 and TRBJ1-1; 9 bases are shared with TRBD1. The trim removed 0 bases at V and 4 bases at J, leaving 4 bases unmatched. Germline V CDR1 and CDR2: SGHRS, YFSETQ. The CDR3 sequence is 15 residues long. For the CDR3, the DNA is TGCGCCAGCAGCTTGGAGGGACAGGGTGTCACTGAAGCTTTCTTT. It specifies CASSLEGQGVTEAFF.

This clonotype was observed a handful of times. The chain employs TRBV3-1 and TRBJ1-6; 9 positions match TRBD1. Germline V lookup: CDR1 LGHDT, CDR2 YNNKEL (reference sequence). The length of the CDR3 is 15 residues. Trimming removed 4 bases from V and 7 bases from J; junction bases left unmatched: 5. CDR3 DNA: TGTGCCAGCAGCCCAGGGGGACAGGGCAATTCACCCCTCCACTTT. This translates into CASSPGGQGNSPLHF.

This clonotype has ten or more counts. The chain couples TRBV5-1 to TRBJ2-7; 11 nucleotides match TRBD1. This CDR3 is 16 amino acids long. Losses at the gene ends were 0 bases for V and 5 bases for J; bases not matched to a gene: 7. The germline CDR1 and CDR2 sequences are SGHRS and YFSETQ. The DNA for the CDR3 is TGCGCCAGCAGCTTGGCCGGGGACAGGGGGATCCACGAGCAGTACTTC. Translated: CASSLAGDRGIHEQYF.

This clonotype occurred a few times. The chain is built from TRBV7-9 and TRBJ1-1; D is undetermined. V was trimmed by 0 bases and J by 1 base, leaving 12 bases between them. This CDR3 has 16 residues. CDR1 is SEHNR and CDR2 is FQNEAQ in the germline V gene (reference sequence). CDR3 coding DNA: TGTGCCAGCAGCTTAGCCCGATCGCCAGCGAACACTGAAGCTTTCTTT. The encoded protein is CASSLARSPANTEAFF.

The chain links TRBV5-1 to TRBJ2-1; D uncertain. This CDR3 is built from 13 residues. The V and J ends lost 2 bases and 4 bases respectively, with 7 bases between them. The germline V gene has CDR1 SGHRS and CDR2 YFSETQ. CDR3 amino acids: CASSFSVYNEQFF. The CDR3, as DNA: TGCGCCAGCAGCTTCAGCGTATACAATGAGCAGTTCTTC.

The DNA of the CDR3 is TGTGCCAGCAGTAATAGCGGAGATACGCAGTATTTT. Translation: CASSNSGDTQYF. This chain uses TRBV27 with TRBJ2-3; D is perhaps TRBD2 (6 bases). Germline lookup yields CDR1 MNHEY and CDR2 SMNVEV (reference sequence). This CDR3 is built from 12 residues. Trimming left V 5 bases short and J 5 bases short, with 8 bases between.